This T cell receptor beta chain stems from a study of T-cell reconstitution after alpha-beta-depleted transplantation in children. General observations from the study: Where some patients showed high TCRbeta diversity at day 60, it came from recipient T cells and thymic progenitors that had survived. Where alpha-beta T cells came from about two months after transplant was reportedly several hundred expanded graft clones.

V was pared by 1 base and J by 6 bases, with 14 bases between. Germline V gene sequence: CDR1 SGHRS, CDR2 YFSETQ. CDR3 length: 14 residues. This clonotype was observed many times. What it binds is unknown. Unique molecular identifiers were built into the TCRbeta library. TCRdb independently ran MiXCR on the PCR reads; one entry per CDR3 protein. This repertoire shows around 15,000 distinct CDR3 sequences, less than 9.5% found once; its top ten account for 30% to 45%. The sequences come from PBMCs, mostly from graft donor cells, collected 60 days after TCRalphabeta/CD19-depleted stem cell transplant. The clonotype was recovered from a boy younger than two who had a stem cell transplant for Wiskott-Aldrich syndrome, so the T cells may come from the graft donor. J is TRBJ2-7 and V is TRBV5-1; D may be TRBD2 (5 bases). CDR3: CASSLYGVSGEQYF. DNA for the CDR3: TGCGCCAGCAGCTTGTATGGGGTAAGCGGCGAGCAGTACTTC.